Listed here are 18 T cell receptor beta chains from one sample, sequenced in a study of Graves' ophthalmopathy and Graves' hyperthyroidism. TCR beta CDR3 amplification used RNA transcripts. HTBI-primed first-round RT-PCR preceded second-round multiplex PCR. TCRdb re-derived calls from the multiplex PCR reads in MiXCR, one entry per CDR3 protein. This table holds around 340,000 distinct CDR3 sequences, roughly 15% found once. The sequenced material came from peripheral blood. These receptors all stem from an adult man with Graves' ophthalmopathy.

This clonotype was seen ten or more times. The CDR3 loop reads CATSSGIKNTGELFF. The DNA for the CDR3 is TGTGCCACCAGTTCCGGGATCAAAAACACCGGGGAGCTGTTTTTT. The rearrangement links TRBV24-1 to TRBJ2-2, with D maybe TRBD2 (5 bases). Germline V CDR1 and CDR2: KGHDR, SFDVKD. The length of the CDR3 is 15 residues. V lost 6 bases and J lost 2, with 12 bases in between.

This clonotype has at least ten counts. The chain recombines TRBV6-2 or TRBV6-3 with TRBJ1-2; 8 bases map to TRBD1. This CDR3 has 10 amino acids. V dropped 10 bases and J dropped 8; count of bases not matched to a gene: 3. Germline assignment: CDR1 MNHEY and CDR2 SVGEGT. DNA for the CDR3: TGTGCCACCAGACAGGGGGGCTACACCTTC. Protein sequence: CATRQGGYTF.

In its sample, this clonotype was seen many times. This chain connects TRBV6-5 to TRBJ2-7, with 11 bases identical to TRBD1. V gave up 4 bases and J gave up 4 bases; unmatched junction bases: 6. The germline gives CDR1 MNHEY, CDR2 SVGAGI. There are 15 residues in the CDR3. In DNA form, the CDR3 reads TGTGCCAGCAGTTCAAGGACAGGGGGCAGGTACGAGCAGTACTTC. Its translation is CASSSRTGGRYEQYF.

At least ten counts were recorded for this clonotype. The chain couples TRBV29-1 to TRBJ1-2, with D perhaps matching TRBD1 (6 bases). Germline-derived CDR1 and CDR2 are SQVTM and ANQGSEA. V lost 4 bases and J 2 bases, leaving 17 bases between the germline ends. The CDR3 consists of 15 residues. CDR3 nucleotides: TGCAGCGTTGGAGGAAACAGGGTCGGGAACTATGGCTACACCTTC. It encodes CSVGGNRVGNYGYTF.

This clonotype occurred many times. The V and J genes are TRBV6-5 and TRBJ1-1, with D unresolved. The CDR3 has 14 residues. Germline CDR1 and CDR2: MNHEY and SVGAGI. V was trimmed by 0 bases and J by 1 base, leaving 6 bases between them. The CDR3 loop is CASSYSAKNTEAFF. CDR3 sequence (DNA): TGTGCCAGCAGTTACTCGGCGAAGAACACTGAAGCTTTCTTT.

This clonotype has ten or more counts. In DNA, the CDR3 is TGTGCCAGCAGACCGACAACAGGATACTACTACGAGCAGTACTTC. Translation gives CASRPTTGYYYEQYF. The rearrangement uses TRBV12-3 or TRBV12-4 and TRBJ2-7; a weak D match, TRBD1 (5 bases). V lost 6 bases and J lost 3, with 18 bases in between. The CDR3 has 15 amino acids.

This clonotype has ten or more counts. The chain couples TRBV12-3 or TRBV12-4 to TRBJ1-1, with D possibly TRBD1 on 6 matching bases. The V and J ends lost 3 bases and 11 bases respectively, with 25 bases between them. CDR3 length equals 16 residues. The chain's CDR3 is CASSLSLPEGGIAAFF. CDR3 nucleotides: TGTGCCAGCAGTTTGAGCCTCCCGGAAGGGGGAATTGCGGCTTTCTTT.

This clonotype was observed at least ten times. The J gene is TRBJ2-5, the V gene TRBV7-2; 7 bases map to TRBD2. J was trimmed by 2 bases and V by 5 bases; bases with no gene match: 5. The CDR3 totals 14 residues. Germline CDR1 reads SGHTA; CDR2 reads FQGNSA. This chain's CDR3 is CASSLSSGQETQYF. CDR3 DNA sequence: TGTGCCAGCAGCCTTTCTAGCGGACAAGAGACCCAGTACTTC.

Ten or more counts support this clonotype. CDR3 in DNA: TGTGCCAGCAGCGTCAGGGTGAGCTCCTACGAGCAGTACTTC. It codes for CASSVRVSSYEQYF. V is TRBV7-2 and J is TRBJ2-7, with D maybe TRBD1 (5 bases). This CDR3 spans 14 amino acids. Trimming removed 5 bases from V and 0 bases from J, with 11 bases in between. Germline values: CDR1 SGHTA, CDR2 FQGNSA.

This clonotype was counted many times. This sequence joins TRBV16 and TRBJ2-2; D uncertain. The germline CDR1 and CDR2 sequences are KGHSY and FQNENV. The CDR3 is made up of 14 amino acids. V was pared by 2 bases and J by 6 bases, with 10 bases between. CDR3 DNA sequence: TGTGCCAGCAGCCAAGGAGTAAGGTCCGGGGAGCTGTTTTTT. Protein: CASSQGVRSGELFF.

Many counts were recorded for this clonotype. This chain joins TRBV6-4 and TRBJ2-7; 9 bases line up with TRBD1. Germline loops: CDR1 MRHNA, CDR2 SNTAGT. CDR3 length: 14 amino acids. V lost 9 bases and J lost 6; bases outside the gene matches: 12. Here the CDR3 DNA reads TGTGCCAGGGACCGGGACAGGGAGAACGGCGAGCAGTACTTC. This encodes CARDRDRENGEQYF.

This clonotype was seen repeatedly, ten times or more. The chain couples TRBV6-5 to TRBJ2-7; D may be TRBD2 (6 bases). The CDR3 has 13 residues. CDR1 and CDR2 (germline): MNHEY, SVGAGI. Deletions cut 2 bases from V and 9 bases from J, with 14 bases between. CDR3 DNA: TGTGCCAGCAGTTACACCGGGGGAATTGGGCAGTACTTC. The encoded protein is CASSYTGGIGQYF.

This clonotype was seen at least ten times. The chain uses TRBV19 and TRBJ2-2, with D maybe TRBD1 (6 bases). V was cut by 2 bases and J by 3 bases, with 10 bases left in between. The length of the CDR3 is 15 residues. Germline V gene data show CDR1 as LNHDA and CDR2 as SQIVND (reference sequence). The CDR3 DNA reads TGTGCCAGTAGTATAACGGGACAACACACCGGGGAGCTGTTTTTT. It encodes CASSITGQHTGELFF.

This clonotype was counted at least ten times. The chain employs TRBV4-2 and TRBJ1-2; 8 bases fit TRBD1. Trimming took 5 bases from V and 4 from J; bases not matched to a gene: 12. This CDR3 spans 16 amino acids. Germline V CDR1 and CDR2: LGHNA, YNFKEQ. The CDR3 protein is CASSKGDRDRSYGYTF. CDR3 nucleotide sequence: TGTGCCAGCAGCAAAGGAGACCGGGACAGGTCCTATGGCTACACCTTC.

This clonotype was found many times. A clone one base away is much larger, so this may be a read error. The genes are TRBV20-1 and TRBJ2-5; maybe TRBD1 (6 bases). CDR1 and CDR2 (germline): DFQATT, SNEGSKA (reference sequence). This CDR3 contains 12 residues. V dropped 5 bases and J dropped 2 bases, with 9 bases sitting between them. The CDR3 here is CSAGGQQETQYF. The CDR3 nucleotides are TGCAGTGCTGGCGGACAGCAAGAGACCCAGTACTTC.

This clonotype was seen repeatedly, ten times or more. DNA for the CDR3: TGTGCCAGCAGTTACCCGGACGGCAATCAGCCCCAGCATTTT. Translated, it gives CASSYPDGNQPQHF. The chain uses TRBV6-2 or TRBV6-3 and TRBJ1-5, with unresolved D. Germline loops: CDR1 MNHEY, CDR2 SVGEGT. V was clipped by 2 bases and J by 2 bases, with 7 bases between them. The CDR3 has 14 residues.

The chain employs TRBV30 and TRBJ1-1; 7 bases are a match to TRBD1. This CDR3 has 15 amino acids. The V gene's germline CDR1 is GTSNPN and CDR2 SVGIG (reference sequence). Unmatched junction bases numbered 11, after V lost 2 bases and J lost 5 bases. This CDR3 reads CAWSPKQGTGTEAFF. The CDR3 coding sequence is TGTGCCTGGAGTCCAAAACAGGGGACGGGGACTGAAGCTTTCTTT.

This clonotype occurred many times. This rearrangement joins TRBV6-2 or TRBV6-3 to TRBJ2-7; perhaps TRBD2 as D (5 bases). The CDR3 has 13 amino acids. The germline V gene encodes CDR1 MNHEY and CDR2 SVGEGT. V was clipped by 7 bases and J by 3 bases, with 13 bases between them. The CDR3, as DNA: TGTGCCAGCAAGACCGACGGGATCTACGAGCAGTACTTC. Translating gives CASKTDGIYEQYF.